This T cell receptor (beta chain) derives from a study of CD8 T cells in ankylosing spondylitis. General study points: Reportedly, significant enrichment of disease-linked clones occurred in matched ankylosing spondylitis synovial fluid. Clones linked to the disease showed a CD8+ phenotype. They occurred at relatively low frequencies in peripheral blood.

TCRdb re-called the 5' RACE reads with MiXCR, one entry per CDR3 protein. This sample has just under 350,000 distinct CDR3 sequences, with roughly 14% found just once. This clonotype has just one count. The target antigen is unknown. The clonotype was recovered from a male donor with ankylosing spondylitis or in good health (not recorded which). Sequences were obtained from blood, either unsorted or a sorted T cell fraction (not recorded which).

The CDR3 sequence: CASSLARAGSGANVLTF. The CDR3 nucleotides are TGCGCCAGCAGCTTGGCCAGGGCGGGCTCTGGGGCCAACGTCCTGACTTTC. The V gene is TRBV5-1, the J gene TRBJ2-6; D may correspond to TRBD1 or TRBD2 (5 bases each). CDR3 size: 17 residues. Germline CDR1 reads SGHRS; CDR2 reads YFSETQ. With 0 bases removed from V and 0 bases from J, the gap between germline ends came to 10 bases.